These 25 T cell receptor beta chains were sequenced from one sample in a study of blood T cell repertoires in COVID-19. Profiling relied on immunoSEQ multiplex PCR, and the TCRdb table lists in-frame clones only, not all of them. Among more than 70,000 clones listed, more than 75% were seen once. Source material: peripheral blood. The receptors were gathered from a man in his fifties or sixties with active or convalescent COVID-19.

The chain has TRBV25-1 and TRBJ1-1; 7 positions match TRBD1. CDR1 and CDR2 from the germline V gene are MGHDK and SYGVNS. Unmatched junction bases numbered 10, after V lost 7 bases and J lost 5 bases. This CDR3 comprises 14 residues. The CDR3 DNA sequence: TGTGCCAGCACCATGACAGGGTATGGAACTGAAGCTTTCTTT. This encodes CASTMTGYGTEAFF. The whole variable domain, filled in from reference TRBV25-1 and TRBJ1-1, reads EADIYQTPRYLVIGTGKKITLECSQTMGHDKMYWYQQDPGMELHLIHYSYGVNSTEKGDLSSESTVSRIRTEHFPLTLESARPSHTSQYLCASTMTGYGTEAFFGQGTRLTVV.

The chain couples TRBV4-2 to TRBJ1-1, with no clear D. Germline values: CDR1 LGHNA, CDR2 YNFKEQ. The CDR3 covers 13 residues. Trimming removed 1 base from V and 5 bases from J, with 8 bases in between. The CDR3 DNA follows: TGTGCCAGCAGCCAAGTGAGGGAGACTGAAGCTTTCTTT. This encodes CASSQVRETEAFF.

This chain connects TRBV28 to TRBJ2-7; TRBD2 matches at 15 bases. Per the germline V gene, CDR1 is MDHEN and CDR2 is SYDVKM. This CDR3 contains 14 residues. V was clipped by 6 bases and J by 6 bases; unmatched bases: 3. The CDR3 loop is CASSKGLAGGEQYF. The CDR3 region has the DNA TGTGCCAGCAGCAAGGGACTAGCGGGGGGCGAGCAGTACTTC.

This chain links TRBV7-2 with TRBJ2-7; no reliable D call. In germline, CDR1 is SGHTA, CDR2 FQGNSA. The CDR3 has 12 amino acids. V was trimmed by 5 bases and J by 6 bases, leaving 11 bases between them. The CDR3 region is CASSPSGPEQYF. Written as DNA, the CDR3 is TGTGCCAGCAGCCCTAGTGGCCCCGAGCAGTACTTC.

The chain has TRBV10-2 and TRBJ2-5, with TRBD2 matching over 11 bases. The CDR3 runs 15 residues. The V gene's germline CDR1 is WSHSY and CDR2 SAAADI. V lost 3 bases to trimming and J lost 4 bases; unmatched junction nucleotides: 4. The CDR3 DNA follows: TGCGCCAGCAGTGAACCTAGCGGGGGGACAGAGACCCAGTACTTC. It translates to CASSEPSGGTETQYF.

This CDR3 is CASSKMTANTEAFF. CDR3 nucleotides: TGCGCCAGCAGCAAAATGACAGCGAACACTGAAGCTTTCTTT. J is TRBJ1-1 and V is TRBV4-1, with D possibly matching TRBD1 (5 bases). Trimming cost V 5 bases and J 1 base, with 11 bases left between them. The CDR3 is made up of 14 amino acids. The V gene's germline CDR1 is MGHRA and CDR2 YSYEKL.

The chain employs TRBV10-1 and TRBJ2-5; tentatively, D is TRBD2 (6 bases). This CDR3 has 14 residues. Trimming removed 2 bases at V and 0 bases at J, with 7 bases between. Germline CDR1 reads WNHNN; CDR2 reads SYGVQD (reference sequence). For the CDR3, the DNA is TGCGCCAGCAGTGAGGGAGGGAACCAAGAGACCCAGTACTTC. Amino acids: CASSEGGNQETQYF.

This clone occurred a few times. This chain connects TRBV6-6 to TRBJ1-6; tentatively, D is TRBD1 (6 bases). The CDR3 has 19 amino acids. Deletions cut 5 bases from V and 4 bases from J, with 24 bases between. Per germline, CDR1 MNHNY and CDR2 SVGAGI (reference sequence). The CDR3 DNA follows: TGTGCCAGCAGTCAGGAGGCAGGGGCGTCGTACTCATATAATTCACCCCTCCACTTT. Its translation: CASSQEAGASYSYNSPLHF.

The chain couples TRBV6-5 to TRBJ2-7, with TRBD1 matching 7 bases. The CDR3 runs 13 residues. Germline V CDR1 and CDR2: MNHEY, SVGAGI. The J segment lost 3 bases and the V segment lost 7 bases, leaving 6 bases of the junction unmatched. The CDR3 DNA sequence: TGTGCCAGCACCGGACAGGAGCACTACGAGCAGTACGTC. As protein: CASTGQEHYEQYV.

Comments on this clone: The sample contains more than one DNA sequence encoding this CDR3. The V call is TRBV4-3, the J call TRBJ1-4; D gene uncertain. This CDR3 is 13 amino acids long. Germline V CDR1 and CDR2: LGHNA, YSLEER. Trimming left V 1 base short and J 6 bases short, with 6 bases between. CDR3 amino acids: CASSQGQDEKLFF. The CDR3 coding sequence is TGCGCCAGCAGCCAAGGTCAGGATGAAAAACTGTTTTTT.

V gene TRBV27 combines with J gene TRBJ2-3; weak D call: TRBD2 (5 bases). The V end lost 6 bases, the J end lost 0 bases, and 7 bases lay between the germline ends. The germline CDR1 and CDR2 sequences are MNHEY and SMNVEV (reference sequence). This CDR3 has 13 residues. The CDR3 protein is CASRGASTDTQYF. The CDR3 DNA sequence: TGTGCCAGCAGGGGAGCGAGCACAGATACGCAGTATTTT.

The rearrangement joins TRBV19 to TRBJ1-5, with 8 nucleotides matching TRBD1. The CDR3 consists of 14 residues. CDR1 and CDR2 from the germline V gene are LNHDA and SQIVND (reference sequence). The V and J ends lost 4 bases and 7 bases, in that order; junction bases with no gene match: 6. This chain's CDR3 is CASSTSGGAQPQHF. CDR3 sequence (DNA): TGTGCCAGTAGTACCTCAGGGGGCGCCCAGCCCCAGCATTTT.

In this sample, this clone turned up once. The rearrangement joins TRBV14 to TRBJ2-2; maybe TRBD2 (5 bases). Germline V CDR1 and CDR2: SGHDN, FVKESK. This CDR3 comprises 14 residues. Trimming left V 1 base short and J 4 bases short, with 7 bases between. CDR3 residues: CASSQALATGELFF. Written as DNA, the CDR3 is TGTGCCAGCAGCCAAGCCCTAGCCACCGGGGAGCTGTTTTTT.

V usage is TRBV5-1 and J usage is TRBJ2-7, with 8 bases matching TRBD2. The CDR3 covers 15 residues. Germline V gene lookup returns CDR1 SGHRS and CDR2 YFSETQ. V dropped 4 bases and J dropped 1; count of bases not matched to a gene: 7. CDR3 loop: CASSAGLGDSYEQYF. CDR3 coding DNA: TGCGCCAGCAGCGCGGGACTAGGGGATTCCTACGAGCAGTACTTC.

The chain recombines TRBV3-1 (or the pseudogene TRBV3-2) with TRBJ2-2; 8 bases are shared with TRBD1. The germline gives CDR1 LGHDT, CDR2 YNNKEL (reference sequence). V lost 5 bases and J lost 6; bases outside the gene matches: 8. This CDR3 spans 15 amino acids. CDR3 bases: TGTGCCAGCAGCTACGGACAGGGATGGGCCGGGGAGCTGTTTTTT. This gives the protein CASSYGQGWAGELFF.

The CDR3 reads CASSQEDRGWYTGELFF. CDR3 nucleotide sequence: TGTGCCAGCAGCCAAGAGGACAGGGGTTGGTACACCGGGGAGCTGTTTTTT. The chain combines TRBV3-1 (or the pseudogene TRBV3-2) with TRBJ2-2; TRBD1 matches 9 bases. The CDR3 extends over 17 amino acids. The germline gives CDR1 LGHDT, CDR2 YNNKEL (reference sequence). J lost 3 bases, V lost 0 bases, and 5 bases had no gene match.

The rearrangement links TRBV2 to TRBJ1-2; 9 bases are a match to TRBD1. The V and J ends lost 6 bases and 7 bases, in that order; junction bases with no gene match: 6. The CDR3 is 13 amino acids. The germline gives CDR1 SNHLY, CDR2 FYNNEI. CDR3: CASRKQGASGYTF. CDR3 sequence (DNA): TGTGCCAGCAGAAAACAGGGGGCGAGTGGCTACACCTTC.

The chain combines TRBV7-8 with TRBJ2-1; tentative D call: TRBD1 (6 bases). Trimming left V 4 bases short and J 2 bases short, with 12 bases between. Per germline, CDR1 SGHVS and CDR2 FQNEAQ. The CDR3 is made up of 15 amino acids. The DNA of the CDR3 is TGTGCCAGCAGCTATACAGGGTCCGCCTACAATGAGCAGTTCTTC. It is translated as CASSYTGSAYNEQFF.

The chain has TRBV5-5 and TRBJ2-2; D perhaps matches TRBD2 (5 bases). The V and J ends lost 1 base and 7 bases respectively, with 17 bases between them. This CDR3 is built from 16 residues. Per germline, CDR1 SGHKS and CDR2 YYEKEE (reference sequence). CDR3 sequence (DNA): TGTGCCAGCAGCTTGAGGTTTCGTCTAGCTGACGGGGAGCTGTTTTTT. Its protein product is CASSLRFRLADGELFF.

V gene TRBV19 combines with J gene TRBJ1-2, with 9 positions matching TRBD1. Per the germline V gene, CDR1 is LNHDA and CDR2 is SQIVND (reference sequence). The CDR3 sequence is 14 residues long. The V and J ends lost 3 bases and 4 bases, in that order; junction bases with no gene match: 3. The CDR3 region has the DNA TGTGCCAGTAGTATGGGACAGGGTCCCTATGGCTACACCTTC. Translated, it gives CASSMGQGPYGYTF.

The rearrangement links TRBV10-3 to TRBJ1-2; TRBD1 might be the D (6 bases). The V gene lost 0 bases and the J gene lost 2 bases, with 13 bases spanning the gap. The CDR3 runs 16 residues. Germline V gene lookup returns CDR1 ENHRY and CDR2 SYGVKD. The CDR3 DNA follows: TGTGCCATCAGTGAGTCGAGGGGGTTGGACAACTATGGCTACACCTTC. Translation: CAISESRGLDNYGYTF.

The CDR3 coding sequence is TGTGCCAGCAGTCCGGGGGCGGGGGGATTCTACGAGCAGTACTTC. Protein sequence: CASSPGAGGFYEQYF. The chain is built from TRBV5-4 and TRBJ2-7, with 8 positions matching TRBD2. The J segment lost 3 bases and the V segment lost 5 bases, leaving 10 bases of the junction unmatched. This CDR3 is built from 15 residues. Germline-derived CDR1 and CDR2 are SGHNT and YYREEE (reference sequence).

The CDR3 here is CASSPGDSFYNQPQHF. DNA of the CDR3: TGTGCCAGCTCCCCCGGAGACAGTTTTTACAATCAGCCCCAGCATTTT. The rearrangement joins TRBV28 to TRBJ1-5; the D gene is possibly TRBD1 (5 bases). CDR3 size: 16 residues. With 8 bases removed from V and 3 bases from J, the gap between germline ends came to 20 bases. Germline values: CDR1 MDHEN, CDR2 SYDVKM. The entire variable domain, with the rest obtained from reference TRBV28 and TRBJ1-5, is as follows: DVKVTQSSRYLVKRTGEKVFLECVQDMDHENMFWYRQDPGLGLRLIYFSYDVKMKEKGDIPEGYSVSREKKERFSLILESASTNQTSMYLCASSPGDSFYNQPQHFGDGTRLSIL.

The gene calls are TRBV7-8 and TRBJ1-1, with TRBD1 identical over 7 bases. The J segment lost 2 bases and the V segment lost 5 bases, leaving 8 bases of the junction unmatched. The CDR3 runs 15 residues. CDR1 and CDR2 from the germline V gene are SGHVS and FQNEAQ. CDR3 amino acids: CASSPGTVDNTEAFF. The CDR3 DNA sequence: TGTGCCAGCAGCCCTGGGACAGTCGACAACACTGAAGCTTTCTTT.

The J gene is TRBJ2-7, the V gene TRBV5-1, with 8 bases matching TRBD1. V dropped 3 bases and J dropped 3; count of bases not matched to a gene: 5. This CDR3 has 14 residues. From germline, CDR1 is SGHRS and CDR2 YFSETQ. The DNA of the CDR3 is TGCGCCAGCAGCTCCAGTGACAGGGGCTACGAGCAGTACTTC. Translation gives CASSSSDRGYEQYF.